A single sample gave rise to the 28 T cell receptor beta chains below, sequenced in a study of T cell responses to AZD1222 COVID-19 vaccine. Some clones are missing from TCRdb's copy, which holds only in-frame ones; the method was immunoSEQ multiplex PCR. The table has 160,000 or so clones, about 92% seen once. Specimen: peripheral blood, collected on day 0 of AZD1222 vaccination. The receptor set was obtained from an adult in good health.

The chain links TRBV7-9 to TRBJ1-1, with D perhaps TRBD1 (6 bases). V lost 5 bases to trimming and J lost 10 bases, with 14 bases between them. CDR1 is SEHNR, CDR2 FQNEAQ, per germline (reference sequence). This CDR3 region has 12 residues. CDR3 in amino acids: CASSLDRLPAFF. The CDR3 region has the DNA TGTGCCAGCAGCCTCGACAGGCTCCCAGCTTTCTTT.

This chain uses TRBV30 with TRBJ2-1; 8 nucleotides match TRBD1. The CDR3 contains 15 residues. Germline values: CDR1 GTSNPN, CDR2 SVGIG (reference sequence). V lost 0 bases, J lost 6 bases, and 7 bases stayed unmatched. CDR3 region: CAWSVRTGRFNEQFF. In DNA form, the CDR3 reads TGTGCCTGGAGTGTACGGACAGGGCGATTCAATGAGCAGTTCTTC.

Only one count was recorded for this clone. For the CDR3, the DNA is TGTGCCAGCATCGGAGCTATGGATGGCTACACCTTC. Protein: CASIGAMDGYTF. The V gene is TRBV6-6, the J gene TRBJ1-2, with no clear D. Trimming removed 7 bases from V and 6 bases from J, with 12 bases in between. CDR3 length: 12 residues. The germline V gene has CDR1 MNHNY and CDR2 SVGAGI (reference sequence).

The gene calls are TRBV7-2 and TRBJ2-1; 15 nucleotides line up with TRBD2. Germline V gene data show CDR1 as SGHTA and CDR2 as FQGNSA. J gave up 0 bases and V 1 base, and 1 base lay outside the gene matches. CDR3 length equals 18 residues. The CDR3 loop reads CASSLGTSGRASYNEQFF. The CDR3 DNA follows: TGTGCCAGCAGCTTAGGGACTAGCGGGAGGGCCTCCTACAATGAGCAGTTCTTC.

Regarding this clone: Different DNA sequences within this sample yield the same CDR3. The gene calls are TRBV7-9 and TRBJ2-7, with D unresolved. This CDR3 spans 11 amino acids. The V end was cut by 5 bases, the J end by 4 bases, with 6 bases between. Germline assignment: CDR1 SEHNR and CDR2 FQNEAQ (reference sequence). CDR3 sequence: CASSTAYEQYF. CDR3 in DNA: TGTGCCAGCAGCACCGCGTACGAGCAGTACTTC.

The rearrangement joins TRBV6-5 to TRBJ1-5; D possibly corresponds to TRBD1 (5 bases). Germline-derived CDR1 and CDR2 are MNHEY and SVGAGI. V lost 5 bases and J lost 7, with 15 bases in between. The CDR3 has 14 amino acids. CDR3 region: CASSHRDVEQPQHF. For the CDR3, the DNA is TGTGCCAGCAGTCACCGGGACGTTGAACAGCCCCAGCATTTT.

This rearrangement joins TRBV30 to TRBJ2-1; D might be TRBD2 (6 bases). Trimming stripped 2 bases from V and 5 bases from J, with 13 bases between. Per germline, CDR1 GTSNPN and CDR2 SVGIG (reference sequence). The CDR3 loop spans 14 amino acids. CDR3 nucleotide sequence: TGTGCCTGGAGTCGGGGAGGATTTGACAATGAGCAGTTCTTC. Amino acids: CAWSRGGFDNEQFF.

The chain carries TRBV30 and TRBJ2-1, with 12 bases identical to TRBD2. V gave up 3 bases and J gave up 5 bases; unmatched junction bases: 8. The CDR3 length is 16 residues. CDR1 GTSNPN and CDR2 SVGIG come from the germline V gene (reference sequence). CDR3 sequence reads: CAWSPLAGGPHNEQFF. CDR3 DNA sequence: TGTGCCTGGAGCCCGCTAGCGGGAGGGCCGCACAATGAGCAGTTCTTC.

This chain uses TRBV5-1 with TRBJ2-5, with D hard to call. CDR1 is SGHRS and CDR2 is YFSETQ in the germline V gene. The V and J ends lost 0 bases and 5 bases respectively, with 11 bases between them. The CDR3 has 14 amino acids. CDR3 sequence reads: CASSLGSSRETQYF. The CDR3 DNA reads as TGCGCCAGCAGCTTGGGGTCCAGCCGGGAGACCCAGTACTTC.

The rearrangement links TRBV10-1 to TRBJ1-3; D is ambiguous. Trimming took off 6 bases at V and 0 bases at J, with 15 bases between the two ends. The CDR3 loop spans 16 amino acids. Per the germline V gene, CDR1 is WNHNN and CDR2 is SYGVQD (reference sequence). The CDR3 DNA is TGCGCCAGCAGCCCTCGACGCAGCTCCTCTGGAAACACCATATATTTT. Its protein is CASSPRRSSSGNTIYF.

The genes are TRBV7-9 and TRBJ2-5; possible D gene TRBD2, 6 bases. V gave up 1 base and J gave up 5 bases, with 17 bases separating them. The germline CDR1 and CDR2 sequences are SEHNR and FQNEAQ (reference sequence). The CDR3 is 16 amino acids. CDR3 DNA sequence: TGTGCCAGCAGCTTAGATTACGGGGTCGCGGGGGAGACCCAGTACTTC. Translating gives CASSLDYGVAGETQYF.

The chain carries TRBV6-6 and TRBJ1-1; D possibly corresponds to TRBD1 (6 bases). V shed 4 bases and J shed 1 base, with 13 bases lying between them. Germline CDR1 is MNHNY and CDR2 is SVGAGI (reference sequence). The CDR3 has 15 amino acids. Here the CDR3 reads CASSSLLRGNTEAFF. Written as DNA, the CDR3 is TGTGCCAGCAGTTCACTCCTCAGGGGGAACACTGAAGCTTTCTTT.

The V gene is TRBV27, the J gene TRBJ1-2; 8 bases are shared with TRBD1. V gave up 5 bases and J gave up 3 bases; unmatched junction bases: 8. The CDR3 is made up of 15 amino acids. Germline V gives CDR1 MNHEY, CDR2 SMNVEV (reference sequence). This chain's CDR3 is CASSPNRQGYYGYTF. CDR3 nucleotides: TGTGCCAGCAGTCCGAACCGACAGGGGTACTATGGCTACACCTTC.

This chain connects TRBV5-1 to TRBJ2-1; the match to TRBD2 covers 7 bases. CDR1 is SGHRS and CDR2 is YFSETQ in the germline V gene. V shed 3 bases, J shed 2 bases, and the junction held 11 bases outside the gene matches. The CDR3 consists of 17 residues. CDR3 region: CASSSATSAHAYNEQFF. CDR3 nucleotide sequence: TGCGCCAGCAGCTCAGCCACTAGCGCTCACGCCTACAATGAGCAGTTCTTC.

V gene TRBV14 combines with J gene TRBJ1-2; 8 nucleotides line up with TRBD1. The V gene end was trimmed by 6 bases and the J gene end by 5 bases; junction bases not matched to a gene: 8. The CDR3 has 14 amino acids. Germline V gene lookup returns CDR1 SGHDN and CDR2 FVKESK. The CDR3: CASSPTGVGYGYTF. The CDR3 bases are TGTGCCAGCAGTCCGACAGGGGTGGGGTATGGCTACACCTTC.

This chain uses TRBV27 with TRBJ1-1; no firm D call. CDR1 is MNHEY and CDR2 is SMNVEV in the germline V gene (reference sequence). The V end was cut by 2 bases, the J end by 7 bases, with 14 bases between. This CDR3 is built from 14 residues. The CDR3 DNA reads TGTGCCAGCAGTTTACTGTATACCCCGCTTGAAGCTTTCTTT. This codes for CASSLLYTPLEAFF.

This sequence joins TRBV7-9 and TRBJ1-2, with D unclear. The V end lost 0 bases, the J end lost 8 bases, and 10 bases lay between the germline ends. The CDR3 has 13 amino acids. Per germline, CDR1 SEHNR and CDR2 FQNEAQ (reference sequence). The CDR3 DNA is TGTGCCAGCAGCTTAGCGAGGTCCGAGGGCTACACCTTC. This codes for CASSLARSEGYTF.

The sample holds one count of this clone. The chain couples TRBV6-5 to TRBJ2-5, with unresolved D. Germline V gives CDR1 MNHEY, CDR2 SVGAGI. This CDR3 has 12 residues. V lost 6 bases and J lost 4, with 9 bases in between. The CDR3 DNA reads TGTGCCAGCAGCCCATTAGGAGAGACCCAGTACTTC. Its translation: CASSPLGETQYF.

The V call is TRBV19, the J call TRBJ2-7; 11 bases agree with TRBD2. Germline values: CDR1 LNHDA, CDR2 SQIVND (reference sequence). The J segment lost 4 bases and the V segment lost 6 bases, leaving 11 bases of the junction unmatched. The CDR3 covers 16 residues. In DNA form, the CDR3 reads TGTGCCAGTAGACTATCGGAAACTAGCGGGAGATACGAGCAGTACTTC. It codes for CASRLSETSGRYEQYF.

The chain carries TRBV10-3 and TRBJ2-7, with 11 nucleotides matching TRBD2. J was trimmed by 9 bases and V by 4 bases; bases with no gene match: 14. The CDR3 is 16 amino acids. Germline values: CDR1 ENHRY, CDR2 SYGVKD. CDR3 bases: TGTGCCATCAGTGGGTGGACTAGCGGGCCCCTCGAAGGGCAGTACTTC. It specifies CAISGWTSGPLEGQYF.

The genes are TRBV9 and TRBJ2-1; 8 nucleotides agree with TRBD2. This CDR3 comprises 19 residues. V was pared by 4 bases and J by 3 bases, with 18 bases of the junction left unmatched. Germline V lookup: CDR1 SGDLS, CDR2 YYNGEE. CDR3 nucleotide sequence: TGTGCCAGCAGCCCCAGCCTAAGGCGGGAGGCCCTCCACTACAATGAGCAGTTCTTC. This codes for CASSPSLRREALHYNEQFF.

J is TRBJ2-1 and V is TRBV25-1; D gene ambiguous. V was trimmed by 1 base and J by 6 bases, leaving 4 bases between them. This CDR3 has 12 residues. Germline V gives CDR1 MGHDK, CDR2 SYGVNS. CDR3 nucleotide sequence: TGTGCCAGCAGTGAATGGGCCAATGAGCAGTTCTTC. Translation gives CASSEWANEQFF.

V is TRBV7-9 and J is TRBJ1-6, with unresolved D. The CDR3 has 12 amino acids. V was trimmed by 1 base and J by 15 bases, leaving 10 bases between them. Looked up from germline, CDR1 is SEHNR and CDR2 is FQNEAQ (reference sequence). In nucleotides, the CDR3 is TGTGCCAGCAGCTTAGGGTCCCTAGGCCTCCACTTT. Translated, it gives CASSLGSLGLHF.

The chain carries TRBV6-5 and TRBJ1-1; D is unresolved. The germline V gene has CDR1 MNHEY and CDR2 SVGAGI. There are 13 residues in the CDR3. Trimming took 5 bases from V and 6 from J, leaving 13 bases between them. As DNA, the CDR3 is TGTGCCAGCAGTCTTTCGGCGAAAGCTGAAGCTTTCTTT. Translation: CASSLSAKAEAFF.

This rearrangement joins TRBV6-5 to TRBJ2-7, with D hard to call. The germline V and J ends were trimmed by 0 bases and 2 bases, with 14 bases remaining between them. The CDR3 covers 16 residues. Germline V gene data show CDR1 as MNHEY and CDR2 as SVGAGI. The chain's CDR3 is CASSYSMRSGAYEQYF. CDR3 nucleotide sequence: TGTGCCAGCAGTTACTCGATGCGATCCGGCGCCTACGAGCAGTACTTC.

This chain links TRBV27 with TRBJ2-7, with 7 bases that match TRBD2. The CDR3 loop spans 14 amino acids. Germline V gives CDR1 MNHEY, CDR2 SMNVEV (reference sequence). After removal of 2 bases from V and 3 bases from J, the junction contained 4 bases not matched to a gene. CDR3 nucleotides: TGTGCCAGCAGTTTAGGGGGGGTATACTACGAGCAGTACTTC. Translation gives CASSLGGVYYEQYF.

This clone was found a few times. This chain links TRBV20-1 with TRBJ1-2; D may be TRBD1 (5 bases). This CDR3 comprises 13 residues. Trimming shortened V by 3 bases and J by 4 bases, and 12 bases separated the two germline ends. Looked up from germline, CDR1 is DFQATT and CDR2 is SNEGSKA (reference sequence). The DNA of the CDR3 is TGCAGTGCTAGTTCGCTCGGGACCTATGGCTACACCTTC. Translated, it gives CSASSLGTYGYTF.

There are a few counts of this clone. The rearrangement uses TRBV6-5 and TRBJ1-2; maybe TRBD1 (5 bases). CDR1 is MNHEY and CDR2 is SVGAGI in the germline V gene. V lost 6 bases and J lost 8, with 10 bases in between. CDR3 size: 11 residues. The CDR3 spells CASSVTAGYTF. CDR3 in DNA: TGTGCCAGCAGCGTGACAGCGGGCTACACCTTC.